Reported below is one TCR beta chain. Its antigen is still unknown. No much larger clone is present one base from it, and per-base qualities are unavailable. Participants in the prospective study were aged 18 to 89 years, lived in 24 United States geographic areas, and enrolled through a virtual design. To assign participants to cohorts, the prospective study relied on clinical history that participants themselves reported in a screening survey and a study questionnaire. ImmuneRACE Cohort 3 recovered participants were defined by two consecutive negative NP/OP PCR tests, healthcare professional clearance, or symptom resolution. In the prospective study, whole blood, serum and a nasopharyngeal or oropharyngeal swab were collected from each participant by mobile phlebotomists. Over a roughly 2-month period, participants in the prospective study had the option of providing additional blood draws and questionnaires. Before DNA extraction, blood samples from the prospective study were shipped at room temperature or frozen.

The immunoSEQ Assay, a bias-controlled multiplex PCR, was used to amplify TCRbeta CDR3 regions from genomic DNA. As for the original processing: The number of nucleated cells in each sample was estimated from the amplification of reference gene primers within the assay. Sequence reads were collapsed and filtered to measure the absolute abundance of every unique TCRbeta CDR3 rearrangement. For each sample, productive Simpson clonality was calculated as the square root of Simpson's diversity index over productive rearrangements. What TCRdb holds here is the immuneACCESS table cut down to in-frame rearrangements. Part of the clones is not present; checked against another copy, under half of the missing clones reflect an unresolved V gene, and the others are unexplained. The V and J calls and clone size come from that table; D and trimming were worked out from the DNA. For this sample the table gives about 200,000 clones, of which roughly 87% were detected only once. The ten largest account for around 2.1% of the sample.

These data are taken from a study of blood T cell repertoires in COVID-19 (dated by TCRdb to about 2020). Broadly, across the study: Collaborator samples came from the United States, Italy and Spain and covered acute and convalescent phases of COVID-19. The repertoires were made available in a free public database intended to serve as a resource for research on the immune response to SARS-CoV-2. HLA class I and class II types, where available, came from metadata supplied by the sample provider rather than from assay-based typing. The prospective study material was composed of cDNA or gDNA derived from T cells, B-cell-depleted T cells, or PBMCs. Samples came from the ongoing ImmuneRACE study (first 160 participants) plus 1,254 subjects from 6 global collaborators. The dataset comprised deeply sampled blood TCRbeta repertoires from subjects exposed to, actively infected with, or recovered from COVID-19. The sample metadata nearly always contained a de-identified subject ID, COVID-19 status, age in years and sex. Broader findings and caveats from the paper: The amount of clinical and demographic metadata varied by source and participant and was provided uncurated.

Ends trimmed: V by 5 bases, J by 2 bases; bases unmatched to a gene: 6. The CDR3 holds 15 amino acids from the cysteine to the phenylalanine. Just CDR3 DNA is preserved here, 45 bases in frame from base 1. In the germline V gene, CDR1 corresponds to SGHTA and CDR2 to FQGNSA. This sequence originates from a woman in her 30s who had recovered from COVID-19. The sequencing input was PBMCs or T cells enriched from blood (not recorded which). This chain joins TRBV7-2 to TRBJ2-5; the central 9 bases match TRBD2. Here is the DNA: TGTGCCAGCAGCCCACTAGCGGGCCTGCAAGAGACCCAGTACTTC. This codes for CASSPLAGLQETQYF.